Presented here are 14 T cell receptor beta chains from one specimen sequenced in a study of T-cell reconstitution after alpha-beta-depleted transplantation in children. This sample's TCRbeta library carried unique molecular identifier barcodes. One entry per CDR3 protein results from TCRdb running MiXCR on the PCR reads. The data hold over 550,000 distinct CDR3 sequences, with 8% to 11% observed a single time. The sample consisted of PBMCs from the stem cell graft donor, taken from the stem cell graft. These receptors came from a human donor who donated a stem cell graft to a child with acute myeloid leukemia.

This clonotype was counted a few times. V usage is TRBV4-3 and J usage is TRBJ2-5; no definite D call. The CDR3 sequence is 13 residues long. Per germline, CDR1 LGHNA and CDR2 YSLEER. V lost 1 base to trimming and J lost 4 bases, with 7 bases between them. DNA for the CDR3: TGCGCCAGCAGCCAAGGCGAGCGAGAGACCCAGTACTTC. This translates into CASSQGERETQYF.

This clonotype occurred many times. The chain joins TRBV4-3 to TRBJ2-7, with TRBD1 matching over 7 bases. Unmatched junction bases numbered 1, after V lost 0 bases and J lost 2 bases. The CDR3 is 14 residues long. Germline V gene data show CDR1 as LGHNA and CDR2 as YSLEER. CDR3 sequence: CASSQDGTAYEQYF. CDR3 coding DNA: TGCGCCAGCAGCCAAGACGGGACAGCCTACGAGCAGTACTTC.

V usage is TRBV20-1 and J usage is TRBJ2-1; perhaps TRBD1 as D (5 bases). The V gene's germline CDR1 is DFQATT and CDR2 SNEGSKA (reference sequence). V was pared by 4 bases and J by 0 bases, with 10 bases between. The CDR3 runs 14 residues. The CDR3 spells CSAITGSSYNEQFF. In DNA, the CDR3 is TGCAGTGCTATAACAGGCAGCTCCTACAATGAGCAGTTCTTC.

This clonotype was counted ten times or more. The V gene is TRBV6-2 or TRBV6-3, the J gene TRBJ2-3; D might be TRBD1 or TRBD2, each matching 5 bases. This CDR3 has 16 amino acids. The V end lost 0 bases, the J end lost 3 bases, and 13 bases lay between the germline ends. From germline, CDR1 is MNHEY and CDR2 SVGEGT. CDR3 nucleotides: TGTGCCAGCAGTTACTCGAGGGGCCCGGGTACAGATACGCAGTATTTT. Its translation: CASSYSRGPGTDTQYF.

This sequence joins TRBV20-1 and TRBJ2-2; possibly TRBD2 for D (6 bases). Germline CDR1 DFQATT, CDR2 SNEGSKA (reference sequence). Trimming pared 7 bases from V and 7 bases from J, leaving 16 bases between. The CDR3 has 13 amino acids. DNA of the CDR3: TGCAGTGGAGATGACCGGCGGGGCGGGGAGCTGTTTTTT. Translation: CSGDDRRGGELFF.

This clonotype was observed a few times. V usage is TRBV20-1 and J usage is TRBJ1-5, with a weak D call TRBD1 (5 bases). The CDR3 runs to 15 residues. CDR1 DFQATT and CDR2 SNEGSKA come from the germline V gene (reference sequence). Trimming shortened V by 6 bases and J by 2 bases, and 17 bases separated the two germline ends. The CDR3: CSASISRDRNQPQHF. CDR3 coding DNA: TGCAGTGCCTCTATTTCCCGGGACCGCAATCAGCCCCAGCATTTT.

The gene calls are TRBV9 and TRBJ2-1, with D maybe TRBD2 (7 bases). The CDR3 extends over 18 amino acids. V was shortened by 0 bases and J by 2 bases, with 18 bases between the two germline ends. Germline values: CDR1 SGDLS, CDR2 YYNGEE. The CDR3 region is CASSVEGDPGLAYNEQFF. CDR3 coding DNA: TGTGCCAGCAGCGTAGAGGGGGATCCTGGACTAGCCTACAATGAGCAGTTCTTC.

This clonotype has just one count. J is TRBJ2-3 and V is TRBV2; D is possibly TRBD2 (5 bases). This CDR3 region has 12 residues. CDR1 is SNHLY and CDR2 is FYNNEI in the germline V gene. Between the trimmed V and J ends, which lost 11 bases and 6 bases, there was a span of 15 bases. The CDR3, as DNA: TGTGCCTATTATCGGGAAGGGGATACGCAGTATTTT. Translation gives CAYYREGDTQYF.

The chain carries TRBV30 and TRBJ1-2; D gene ambiguous. Germline V gives CDR1 GTSNPN, CDR2 SVGIG (reference sequence). V was cut by 8 bases and J by 1 base, with 11 bases left in between. The CDR3 sequence is 12 residues long. The DNA for the CDR3 is TGTGCCACCCAGCGGGTTAACTATGGCTACACCTTC. It yields the protein CATQRVNYGYTF.

This clonotype has a handful of counts. V and J are TRBV2 and TRBJ1-2; no clear D. CDR3 length: 10 amino acids. V lost 11 bases and J 3 bases, leaving 7 bases between the germline ends. Germline V gives CDR1 SNHLY, CDR2 FYNNEI. The CDR3: CAARDYGYTF. In nucleotides, the CDR3 is TGTGCCGCGAGGGACTATGGCTACACCTTC.

Ten or more counts support this clonotype. This chain uses TRBV6-5 with TRBJ1-5; 7 bases agree with TRBD1. The CDR3 has 14 residues. V trimming: 6 bases; J trimming: 1 base; junction bases outside the gene matches: 3. Germline CDR1 is MNHEY and CDR2 is SVGAGI. The CDR3 protein is CASSRQGSNQPQHF. The CDR3 DNA reads as TGTGCCAGCAGCAGACAGGGAAGCAATCAGCCCCAGCATTTT.

This clonotype was seen a few times. The rearrangement joins TRBV7-9 to TRBJ2-1; unclear D gene. Trimming removed 5 bases from V and 5 bases from J, with 13 bases in between. The CDR3 has 14 amino acids. The germline V gene has CDR1 SEHNR and CDR2 FQNEAQ (reference sequence). CDR3 amino acids: CASSPSGTHNEQFF. The CDR3 DNA follows: TGTGCCAGCAGCCCAAGTGGAACCCACAATGAGCAGTTCTTC.

There are a few counts of this clonotype. The genes are TRBV6-1 and TRBJ2-3; D may be TRBD2 (6 bases). Trimming removed 2 bases from V and 2 bases from J, with 14 bases in between. The V gene's germline CDR1 is MNHNS and CDR2 SASEGT. The CDR3 contains 16 residues. The DNA for the CDR3 is TGTGCCAGCAGTGAATCCCCGGGACTTCTCACAGATACGCAGTATTTT. It specifies CASSESPGLLTDTQYF.

This clonotype showed up just a few times. V is TRBV6-5 and J is TRBJ2-2, with 13 positions matching TRBD2. The CDR3 sequence is 17 residues long. The germline gives CDR1 MNHEY, CDR2 SVGAGI. The V gene end was trimmed by 0 bases and the J gene end by 4 bases; junction bases not matched to a gene: 2. The CDR3: CASSYSTSGRATGELFF. The DNA of the CDR3 is TGTGCCAGCAGTTACTCAACTAGCGGGAGGGCCACCGGGGAGCTGTTTTTT.